This T cell receptor beta chain was sequenced in a study of response to subunit inactivated influenza vaccine. The germline gives CDR1 MNHEY, CDR2 SVGAGI. Trimming removed 0 bases at V and 8 bases at J, with 8 bases between. The CDR3 contains 14 residues. Study-wide results and caveats: With each seasonal influenza vaccination, the authors suggested, few new T cells are recruited.

TCRdb re-called the RT-PCR reads with MiXCR, one entry per CDR3 protein. The sample holds approximately 700,000 distinct CDR3 sequences; around 13% are singletons and the top ten take approximately 7%. Many counts were recorded for this clonotype. Its cognate antigen is unknown. The sample consisted of PBMCs from blood, taken 14 to 15 days before vaccination. J is TRBJ1-6 and V is TRBV6-5; maybe TRBD1 (5 bases). This TCR was sampled from a man aged 50 to 59 who received an inactivated influenza vaccine. The CDR3 reads CASSYSRGYSPLHF. The CDR3 region has the DNA TGTGCCAGCAGTTACTCAAGGGGATATTCACCCCTCCACTTT.